Below, one T cell receptor beta chain is given with its context. No antigen is known for it. The PCR had 60 Vbeta and 13 Jbeta primers. Sequencing was performed with immunoSEQ multiplex PCR; in TCRdb, only in-frame clones are kept and a portion is missing. This sample has about 190,000 clones, with 65% to 85% found just once. This sample is part of a study of cytomegalovirus exposure and HLA in healthy donors. Germline V CDR1 and CDR2: SQVTM, ANQGSEA. Trimming took off 4 bases at V and 11 bases at J, with 9 bases between the two ends. This CDR3 is built from 10 residues. Findings and limits, study-wide: A later analysis found that most CMV-associated TCR beta chains appeared HLA-restricted.

The receptor was isolated from a boy aged 2-9 years in good health and CMV-seronegative. The sequencing sample was made of PBMCs. The chain couples TRBV29-1 to TRBJ2-1, with D unresolved. The CDR3 is CSVVSKQQFF. The CDR3 bases are TGCAGCGTTGTTTCGAAGCAGCAGTTCTTC.